This TCR beta chain derives from a study of PD-1 blockade in classical Hodgkin lymphoma. Looking at the study overall: Administration of nivolumab to patients was at 3 mg/kg intravenously every 2 weeks. Study-level points and caveats: Healthy donors were reported to have higher baseline TCR diversity than newly diagnosed patients. Patients who responded completely had about the same baseline diversity as newly diagnosed patients. After ASCT, patients who started nivolumab under 1 year later were excluded.

This table comes from immunoSEQ multiplex PCR, and its TCRdb copy is limited to in-frame clones, with some not included. Among 20,000 or so clones listed, around 87% were seen once. As to this clone: Antigen: not known.

The CDR3 runs to 13 residues. The V gene lost 7 bases and the J gene lost 2 bases, with 9 bases spanning the gap. CDR1 is MNHNY and CDR2 is SVGAGI in the germline V gene (reference sequence). Described time point: cycle 4 day 1 (C4D1), after less than 7 weeks of nivolumab. Patients all relapsed after autologous stem cell transplantation, and there was variation in brentuximab vedotin exposure. The sequence was obtained from a human donor with classical Hodgkin lymphoma. The sequences come from peripheral blood mononuclear cells (PBMCs), collected before the fourth cycle of nivolumab. V is TRBV6-6 and J is TRBJ1-3; D may be TRBD1 (5 bases). CDR3 DNA sequence: TGTGCCAGCACCTGGGGCCCTGGAAACACCATATATTTT. Its translation is CASTWGPGNTIYF.